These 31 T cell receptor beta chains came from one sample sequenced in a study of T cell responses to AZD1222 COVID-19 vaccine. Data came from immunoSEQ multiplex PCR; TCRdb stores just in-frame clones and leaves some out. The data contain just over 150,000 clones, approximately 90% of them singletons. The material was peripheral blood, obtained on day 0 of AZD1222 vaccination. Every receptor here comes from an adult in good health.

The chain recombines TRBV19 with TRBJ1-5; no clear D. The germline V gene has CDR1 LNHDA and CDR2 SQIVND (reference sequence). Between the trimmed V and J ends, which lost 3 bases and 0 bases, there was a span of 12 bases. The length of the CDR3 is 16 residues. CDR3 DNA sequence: TGTGCCAGTAGTATCCGGGTAACTTATAGCAATCAGCCCCAGCATTTT. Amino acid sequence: CASSIRVTYSNQPQHF. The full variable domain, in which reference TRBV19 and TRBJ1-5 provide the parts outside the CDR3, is DGGITQSPKYLFRKEGQNVTLSCEQNLNHDAMYWYRQDPGQGLRLIYYSQIVNDFQKGDIAEGYSVSREKKESFPLTVTSAQKNPTAFYLCASSIRVTYSNQPQHFGDGTRLSIL.

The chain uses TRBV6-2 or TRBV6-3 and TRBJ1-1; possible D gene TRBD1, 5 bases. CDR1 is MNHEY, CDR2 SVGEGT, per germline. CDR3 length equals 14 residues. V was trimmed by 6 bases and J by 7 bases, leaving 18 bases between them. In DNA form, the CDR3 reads TGTGCCAGCAGCCAAACTGGGACGCCCGGTGAAGCTTTCTTT. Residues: CASSQTGTPGEAFF.

As DNA, the CDR3 is TGCGCCAGCAGCCAAGAAGGGTTAGGAGACCTGTGGGATCAGCCCCAGCATTTT. It translates to CASSQEGLGDLWDQPQHF. J is TRBJ1-5 and V is TRBV4-1, with unresolved D. V lost 0 bases and J 5 bases, leaving 20 bases between the germline ends. Germline CDR1 MGHRA, CDR2 YSYEKL. The CDR3 has 18 residues.

CDR3 sequence: CASSEFPTDTQYF. The CDR3 DNA reads TGTGCCAGCAGTGAATTCCCCACAGATACGCAGTATTTT. The J gene is TRBJ2-3, the V gene TRBV25-1; D call uncertain. Germline V gene data show CDR1 as MGHDK and CDR2 as SYGVNS. The CDR3 loop spans 13 amino acids. V was trimmed by 1 base and J by 2 bases, leaving 4 bases between them. Drawing the rest from reference TRBV25-1 and TRBJ2-3, the complete variable domain is EADIYQTPRYLVIGTGKKITLECSQTMGHDKMYWYQQDPGMELHLIHYSYGVNSTEKGDLSSESTVSRIRTEHFPLTLESARPSHTSQYLCASSEFPTDTQYFGPGTRLTVL.

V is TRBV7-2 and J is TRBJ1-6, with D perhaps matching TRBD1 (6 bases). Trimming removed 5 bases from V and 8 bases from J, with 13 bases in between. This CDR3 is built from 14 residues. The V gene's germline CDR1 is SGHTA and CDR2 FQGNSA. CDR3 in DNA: TGTGCCAGCAGCGTATACAGGGTGGATTCACCCCTCCACTTT. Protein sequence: CASSVYRVDSPLHF.

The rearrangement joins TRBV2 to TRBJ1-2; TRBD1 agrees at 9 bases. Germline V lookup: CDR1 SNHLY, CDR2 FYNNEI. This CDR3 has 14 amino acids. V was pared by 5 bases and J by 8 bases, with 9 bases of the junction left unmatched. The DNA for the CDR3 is TGTGCCAGCAGTAGAAGCCGGGACAGGGCCGGCTACACCTTC. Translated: CASSRSRDRAGYTF.

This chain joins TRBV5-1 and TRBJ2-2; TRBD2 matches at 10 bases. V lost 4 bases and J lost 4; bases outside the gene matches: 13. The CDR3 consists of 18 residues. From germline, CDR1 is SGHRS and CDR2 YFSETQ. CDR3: CASSTTTRLAGFTGELFF. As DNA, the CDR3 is TGCGCCAGCAGCACCACAACCCGACTAGCGGGTTTCACCGGGGAGCTGTTTTTT.

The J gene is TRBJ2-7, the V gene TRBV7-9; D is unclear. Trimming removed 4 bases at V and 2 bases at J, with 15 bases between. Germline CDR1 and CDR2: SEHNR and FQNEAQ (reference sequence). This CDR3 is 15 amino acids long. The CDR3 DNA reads TGTGCCAGCAGCTCCCGAGCCTCCGCAACCTACGAGCAGTACTTC. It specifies CASSSRASATYEQYF.

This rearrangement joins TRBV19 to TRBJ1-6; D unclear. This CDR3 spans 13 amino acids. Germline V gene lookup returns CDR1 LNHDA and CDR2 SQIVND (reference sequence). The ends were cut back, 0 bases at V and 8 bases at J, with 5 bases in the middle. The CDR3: CASSIDTDSPLHF. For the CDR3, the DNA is TGTGCCAGTAGTATAGATACGGATTCACCCCTCCACTTT.

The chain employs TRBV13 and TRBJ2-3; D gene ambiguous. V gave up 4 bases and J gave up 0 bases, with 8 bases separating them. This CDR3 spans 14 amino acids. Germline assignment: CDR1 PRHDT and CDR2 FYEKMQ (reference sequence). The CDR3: CASSSRASTDTQYF. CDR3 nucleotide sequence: TGTGCCAGCAGCTCCCGTGCTAGCACAGATACGCAGTATTTT. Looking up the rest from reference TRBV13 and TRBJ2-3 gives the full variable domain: AAGVIQSPRHLIKEKRETATLKCYPIPRHDTVYWYQQGPGQDPQFLISFYEKMQSDKGSIPDRFSAQQFSDYHSELNMSSLELGDSALYFCASSSRASTDTQYFGPGTRLTVL.

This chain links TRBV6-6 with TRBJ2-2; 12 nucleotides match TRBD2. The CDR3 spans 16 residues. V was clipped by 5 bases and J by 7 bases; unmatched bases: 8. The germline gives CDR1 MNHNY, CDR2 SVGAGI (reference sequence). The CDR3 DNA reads TGTGCCAGCAGTCGCCTGACTAGCGGGAGTTTCGGGGAGCTGTTTTTT. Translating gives CASSRLTSGSFGELFF.

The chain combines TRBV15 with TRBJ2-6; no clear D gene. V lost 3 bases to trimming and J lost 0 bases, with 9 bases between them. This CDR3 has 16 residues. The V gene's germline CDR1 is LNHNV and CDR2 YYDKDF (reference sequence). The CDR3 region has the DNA TGTGCCACCAGCAGGACGGACCTCTCTGGGGCCAACGTCCTGACTTTC. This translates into CATSRTDLSGANVLTF.

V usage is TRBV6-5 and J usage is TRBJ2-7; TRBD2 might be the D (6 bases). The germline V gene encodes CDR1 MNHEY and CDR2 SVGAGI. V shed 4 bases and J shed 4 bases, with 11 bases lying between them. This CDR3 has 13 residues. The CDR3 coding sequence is TGTGCCAGCAGTTTCAGGGCGGGGTACGAGCAGTACTTC. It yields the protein CASSFRAGYEQYF.

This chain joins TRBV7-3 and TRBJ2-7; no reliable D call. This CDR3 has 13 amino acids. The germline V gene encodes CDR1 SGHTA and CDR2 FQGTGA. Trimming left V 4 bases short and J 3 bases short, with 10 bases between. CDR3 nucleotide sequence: TGTGCCAGCAGCTCGGAACCCTTCTACGAGCAGTACTTC. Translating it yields CASSSEPFYEQYF.

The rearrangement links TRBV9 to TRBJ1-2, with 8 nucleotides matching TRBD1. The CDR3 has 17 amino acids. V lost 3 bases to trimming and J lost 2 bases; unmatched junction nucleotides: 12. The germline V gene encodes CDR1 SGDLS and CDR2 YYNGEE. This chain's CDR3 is CASSGSDRARPNYGYTF. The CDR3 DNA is TGTGCCAGCAGCGGATCGGACAGGGCCAGGCCCAACTATGGCTACACCTTC.

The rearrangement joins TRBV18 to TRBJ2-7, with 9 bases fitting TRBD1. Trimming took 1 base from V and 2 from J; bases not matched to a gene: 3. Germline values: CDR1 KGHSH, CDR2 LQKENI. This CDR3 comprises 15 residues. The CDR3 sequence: CASSPRDRDPYEQYF. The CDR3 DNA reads TGTGCCAGCTCACCACGGGACAGGGATCCCTACGAGCAGTACTTC.

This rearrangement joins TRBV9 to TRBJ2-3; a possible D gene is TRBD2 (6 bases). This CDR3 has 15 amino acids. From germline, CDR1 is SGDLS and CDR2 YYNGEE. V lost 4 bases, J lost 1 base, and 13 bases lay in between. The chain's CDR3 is CASSTSSARTDTQYF. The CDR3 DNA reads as TGTGCCAGCAGCACTTCTAGCGCCCGCACAGATACGCAGTATTTT.

The CDR3 coding sequence is TGTGCCAGCAGCGATAGTACAGGGGGCGGCTACGAGCAGTACTTC. Protein product: CASSDSTGGGYEQYF. The V call is TRBV7-8, the J call TRBJ2-7; 9 bases agree with TRBD1. Trimming took 5 bases from V and 3 from J; bases not matched to a gene: 8. Germline V gene sequence: CDR1 SGHVS, CDR2 FQNEAQ. This CDR3 is built from 15 residues.

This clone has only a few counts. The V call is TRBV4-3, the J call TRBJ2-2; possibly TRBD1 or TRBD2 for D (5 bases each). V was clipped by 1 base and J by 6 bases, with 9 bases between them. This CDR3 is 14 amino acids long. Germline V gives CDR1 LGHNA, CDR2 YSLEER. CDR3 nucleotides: TGCGCCAGCAGCCAAGGAGGGGTCGCCGGGGAGCTGTTTTTT. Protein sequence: CASSQGGVAGELFF.

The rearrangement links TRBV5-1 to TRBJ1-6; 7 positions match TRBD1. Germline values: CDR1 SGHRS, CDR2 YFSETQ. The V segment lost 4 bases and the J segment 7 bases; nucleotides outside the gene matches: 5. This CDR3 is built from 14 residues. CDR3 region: CASSERQGNSPLHF. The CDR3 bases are TGCGCCAGCAGCGAAAGACAGGGAAATTCACCCCTCCACTTT. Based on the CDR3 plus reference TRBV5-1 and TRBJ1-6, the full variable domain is KAGVTQTPRYLIKTRGQQVTLSCSPISGHRSVSWYQQTPGQGLQFLFEYFSETQRNKGNFPGRFSGRQFSNSRSEMNVSTLELGDSALYLCASSERQGNSPLHFGNGTRLTVT.

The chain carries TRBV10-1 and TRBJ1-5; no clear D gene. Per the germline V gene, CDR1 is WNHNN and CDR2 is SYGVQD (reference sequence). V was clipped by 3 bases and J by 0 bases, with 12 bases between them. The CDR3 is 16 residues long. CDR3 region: CASSDEQGYSNQPQHF. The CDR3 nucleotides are TGCGCCAGCAGTGACGAACAAGGATATAGCAATCAGCCCCAGCATTTT.

CDR3 region: CASSPVGLAGANVLTF. The CDR3 nucleotides are TGTGCCAGCAGCCCCGTTGGGTTAGCAGGGGCCAACGTCCTGACTTTC. The rearrangement links TRBV25-1 to TRBJ2-6, with D unresolved. CDR3 length equals 16 residues. Trimming pared 6 bases from V and 4 bases from J, leaving 16 bases between. Germline V gene data show CDR1 as MGHDK and CDR2 as SYGVNS.

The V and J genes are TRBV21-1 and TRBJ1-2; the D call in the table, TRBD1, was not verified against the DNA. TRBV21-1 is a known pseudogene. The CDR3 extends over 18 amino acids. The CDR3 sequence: CASSKGNDSRWYGYGYTF. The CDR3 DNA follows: TGTGCCAGCAGCAAAGGCAACGACAGCCGGTGGTACGGCTATGGCTACACCTTC.

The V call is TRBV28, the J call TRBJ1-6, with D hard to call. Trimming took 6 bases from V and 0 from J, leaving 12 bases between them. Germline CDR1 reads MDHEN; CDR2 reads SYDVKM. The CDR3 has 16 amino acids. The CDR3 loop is CASSTQTFSYNSPLHF. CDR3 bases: TGTGCCAGCAGCACTCAGACGTTCTCCTATAATTCACCCCTCCACTTT. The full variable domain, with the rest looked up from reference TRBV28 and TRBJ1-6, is DVKVTQSSRYLVKRTGEKVFLECVQDMDHENMFWYRQDPGLGLRLIYFSYDVKMKEKGDIPEGYSVSREKKERFSLILESASTNQTSMYLCASSTQTFSYNSPLHFGNGTRLTVT.

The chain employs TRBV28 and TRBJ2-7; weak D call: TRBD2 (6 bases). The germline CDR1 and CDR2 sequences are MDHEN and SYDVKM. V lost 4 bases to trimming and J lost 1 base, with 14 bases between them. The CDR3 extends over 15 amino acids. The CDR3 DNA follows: TGTGCCAGCAGTTCACCCGGCGGGGTATCCTACGAGCAGTACTTC. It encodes CASSSPGGVSYEQYF.

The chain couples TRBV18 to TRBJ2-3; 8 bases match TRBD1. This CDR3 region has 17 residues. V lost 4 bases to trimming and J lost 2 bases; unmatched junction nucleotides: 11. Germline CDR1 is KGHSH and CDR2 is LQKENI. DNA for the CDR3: TGTGCCAGCTCACGACAGGGGAGTGTTGCCTTCACAGATACGCAGTATTTT. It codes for CASSRQGSVAFTDTQYF.

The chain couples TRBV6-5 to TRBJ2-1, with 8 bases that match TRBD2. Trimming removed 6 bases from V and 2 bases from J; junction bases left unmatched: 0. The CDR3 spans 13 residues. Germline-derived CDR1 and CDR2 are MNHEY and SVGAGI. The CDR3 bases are TGTGCCAGCAGGACTAGCGCCTACAATGAGCAGTTCTTC. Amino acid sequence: CASRTSAYNEQFF.

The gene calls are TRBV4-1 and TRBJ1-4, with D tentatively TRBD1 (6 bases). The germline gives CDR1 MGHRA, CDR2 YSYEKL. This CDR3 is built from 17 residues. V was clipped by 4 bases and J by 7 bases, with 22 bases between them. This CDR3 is CASSRIPPGVRGEKLFF. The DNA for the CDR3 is TGCGCCAGCAGCCGAATCCCGCCCGGAGTCAGGGGTGAAAAACTGTTTTTT.

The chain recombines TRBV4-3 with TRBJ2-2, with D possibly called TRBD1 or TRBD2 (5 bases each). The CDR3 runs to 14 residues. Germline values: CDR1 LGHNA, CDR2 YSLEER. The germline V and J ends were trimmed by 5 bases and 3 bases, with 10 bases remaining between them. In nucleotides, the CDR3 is TGCGCCAGCAGCGGGGACCTTTACACCGGGGAGCTGTTTTTT. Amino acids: CASSGDLYTGELFF.

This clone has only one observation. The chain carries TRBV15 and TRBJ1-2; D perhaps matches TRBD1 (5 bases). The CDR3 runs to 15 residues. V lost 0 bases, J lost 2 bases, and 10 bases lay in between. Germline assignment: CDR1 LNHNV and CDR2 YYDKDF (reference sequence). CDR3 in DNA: TGTGCCACCAGCAGAGATTTGGGGGACAACTATGGCTACACCTTC. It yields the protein CATSRDLGDNYGYTF. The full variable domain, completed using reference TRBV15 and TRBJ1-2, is DAMVIQNPRYQVTQFGKPVTLSCSQTLNHNVMYWYQQKSSQAPKLLFHYYDKDFNNEADTPDNFQSRRPNTSFCFLDIRSPGLGDTAMYLCATSRDLGDNYGYTFGSGTRLTVV.

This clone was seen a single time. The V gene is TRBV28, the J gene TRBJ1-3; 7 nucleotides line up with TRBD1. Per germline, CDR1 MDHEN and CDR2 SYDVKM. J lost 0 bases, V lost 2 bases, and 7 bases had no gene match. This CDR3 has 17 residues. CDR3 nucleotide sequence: TGTGCCAGCAGTTTACCCAGGGGGGCTAACTCTGGAAACACCATATATTTT. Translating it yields CASSLPRGANSGNTIYF.